This is a list of T cell receptor beta chains from one sample in a study of CD8+ T cells in alopecia areata. Clones were sequenced by immunoSEQ multiplex PCR, and TCRdb holds only the in-frame ones, with some missing. The sample shows some 170,000 clones, around 63% of them seen only once. Here the sequenced sample was CD4+ T cells sorted from blood, taken at week 0. These receptors all stem from a human donor with alopecia areata. The conserved cysteine and the conserved F or W are not part of the CDR3 here. The order of the fields is V gene, D gene, CDR3 protein. A D gene is named only where the DNA matches it firmly.

>TRBV29-1|.
SASGRDRGPSGANVLT
>TRBV30|.
AWSGPLHTGFSGDTQY
>TRBV30|.
AWASGPRGAF
>TRBV14|TRBD1
ASGQSPGQGSDTQY
>TRBV5-1|.
ASSSDFPGNYGYT
>TRBV7-3|.
DAWGSPLH
>TRBV19|.
ASSEEDSNQPQH
>TRBV9|.
ASSVVVTGELF
>TRBV29-1|.
SVESTRVGGPYEQY
>TRBV9|TRBD2
ASSLTSGQETQY
>TRBV15|TRBD1
ATSATGDEQPQH
>TRBV10-2|TRBD2
ASSVSRGGTDTQY
>TRBV6-6|TRBD1
ASAKTGGGTEAF
>TRBV29-1|.
SVVWGVRYEQY
>TRBV5-1|.
ASRGLGFNYGYT
>TRBV29-1|TRBD1
SATVTGWKNIQY
>TRBV30|.
AWSGPSSGRAL
>TRBV29-1|TRBD1
SSRDRRYGYT
>TRBV30|TRBD1
AWSLQGGAYGYT
>TRBV20-1|.
SGRGETQY
>TRBV5-1|TRBD1
ASSSTEGTGDYEQY
>TRBV9|.
ASSAGDHTEAF
>TRBV5-1|.
ASSLEGSTDTQY
>TRBV18|.
ASSIRDSQETQY
>TRBV10-3|TRBD1
ASTDPGTGGIQY
>TRBV30|TRBD1
AWSVGTGGGQPQH
>TRBV11-2|.
ASSWGTGFNEQF
>TRBV29-1|.
SVATSNYGYT
>TRBV27|.
ASSPFNYGYT
>TRBV30|.
AWSHTSGVGYT
>TRBV5-4|.
ASSLQAAKNIQY
>TRBV4-2|.
ASSQAPVGGPTDTQY
>TRBV4-3|.
ASSQDRLTANYGYT
>TRBV10-3|TRBD1
AISEGTGLGYGYT
>TRBV29-1|.
SVIGQLNTEAF
>TRBV30|.
ACDQGQGQPQH
>TRBV7-9|.
ASSPQTLNTEAF
>TRBV13|.
ASSFSGSTDTQY
>TRBV4-3|.
ASSQDPTASSGANVLT
>TRBV29-1|TRBD1
SVGQGTDTQY
>TRBV10-3|TRBD1
AISDGQGHTEAF
>TRBV7-2|.
ASSSLLTGTQY
>TRBV30|.
AWNKGSSPLH
>TRBV30|.
AWSASGSRDEQY
>TRBV29-1|.
SSRTGGETQY
>TRBV30|.
AWSGSNYGYT
>TRBV2|.
ASSALAFTQY
>TRBV29-1|.
SAVGMTYNEQF
>TRBV18|.
ASSPNSYGYT
>TRBV5-1|.
ASSLIGRENTEAF
>TRBV7-2|.
ASSLIDTQY
>TRBV29-1|TRBD1
SARVSQGDTEAF
>TRBV29-1|.
SSSGIGVSTNEQF
>TRBV14|.
ASSQQVSSGANVLT
>TRBV21-1|.
ASSNGHTGEGQPQH
>TRBV29-1|.
SVELGAGMNTEAF